The source of this T cell receptor (beta chain) is a study of breast tumors, draining lymph nodes, adjacent tissues. This clonotype was counted at least ten times. Its cognate antigen is unknown. There are 15 residues in the CDR3. From germline, CDR1 is MGHDK and CDR2 SYGVNS. The trim removed 4 bases at V and 0 bases at J, leaving 5 bases unmatched. Breast cancer patients provided tissue from their axillary draining lymph nodes. Study-wide points: Tumor TCR diversity was below lymph nodes but above nontumor tissue. Tumor and nontumor repertoires were significantly more similar in luminal-like than in basal-like breast cancer. Findings are consistent with lymph node origin and intratumoral expansion of most tumor T cells. Tumor T cell lymph node origin was a supported hypothesis, not proven.

TCRdb processed the multiplex PCR reads anew with MiXCR; each CDR3 protein has one entry. The sample contains about 180,000 distinct CDR3 sequences, about 30% of which appear only once. The chain uses TRBV25-1 and TRBJ2-7; TRBD1 matches at 8 bases. The sequence was obtained from a female donor with breast cancer. Some clones in this sample may be carry-over from other donors' samples. The sample consisted of axillary lymph node tissue. The chain's CDR3 is CASSAQGAISYEQYF. In DNA, the CDR3 is TGTGCCAGCAGTGCGCAGGGGGCTATCTCCTACGAGCAGTACTTC.